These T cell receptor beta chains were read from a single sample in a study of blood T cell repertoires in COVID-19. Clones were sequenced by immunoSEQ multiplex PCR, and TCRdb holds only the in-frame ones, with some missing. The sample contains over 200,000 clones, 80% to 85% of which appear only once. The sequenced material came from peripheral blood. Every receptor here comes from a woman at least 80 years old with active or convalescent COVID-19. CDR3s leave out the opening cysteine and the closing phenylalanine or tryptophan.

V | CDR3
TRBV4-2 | ASSQGDRVASPLH
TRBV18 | ASSPVAGVSDTQY
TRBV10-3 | AISGGPTGTGRMETQY
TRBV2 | ASSKTSGIITDTQY
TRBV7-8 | ASSLGPGLAKYIDEQF
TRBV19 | ASSMTSGGAYEQY
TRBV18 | ASSPGQGLSNQPQH
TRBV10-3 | AISGNRDQPQH
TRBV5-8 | ASSLIQGLNTEAF
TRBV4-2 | ASSQDGRLLATNEKLF
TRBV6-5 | ASRTAIMNTEAF
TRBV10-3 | AISDGAYEQY
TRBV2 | ASSQSYSNQPQH
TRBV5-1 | ASSLDGGVSYGYT
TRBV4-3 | ASSQDFGGGTEAF
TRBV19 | ASSIWGREATNEKLF
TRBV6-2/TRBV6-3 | ASSRQAQEQF
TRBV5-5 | ASSLVVSGSYEQY
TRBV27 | ASRNLDRGQHYGYT